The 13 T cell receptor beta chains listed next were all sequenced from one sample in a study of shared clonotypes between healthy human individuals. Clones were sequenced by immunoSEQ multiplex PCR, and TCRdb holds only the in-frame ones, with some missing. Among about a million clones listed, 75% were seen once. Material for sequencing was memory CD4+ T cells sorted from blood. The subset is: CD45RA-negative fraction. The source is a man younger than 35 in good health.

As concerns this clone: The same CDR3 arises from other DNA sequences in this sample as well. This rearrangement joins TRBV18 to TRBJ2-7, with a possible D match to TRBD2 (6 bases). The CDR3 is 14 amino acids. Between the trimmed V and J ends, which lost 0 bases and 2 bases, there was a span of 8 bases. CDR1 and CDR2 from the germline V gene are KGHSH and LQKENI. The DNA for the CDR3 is TGTGCCAGCTCACCACCGACGGGAGCCTACGAGCAGTACTTC. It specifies CASSPPTGAYEQYF.

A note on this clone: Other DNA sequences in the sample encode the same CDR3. The CDR3 DNA is TGTGCCAGCAGTCCACAGGGCTCCTACGAGCAGTACTTC. Its translation: CASSPQGSYEQYF. The chain employs TRBV6-1 and TRBJ2-7, with a weak D call TRBD1 (6 bases). Trimming removed 5 bases at V and 0 bases at J, with 8 bases between. In germline, CDR1 is MNHNS, CDR2 SASEGT. The CDR3 loop spans 13 amino acids.

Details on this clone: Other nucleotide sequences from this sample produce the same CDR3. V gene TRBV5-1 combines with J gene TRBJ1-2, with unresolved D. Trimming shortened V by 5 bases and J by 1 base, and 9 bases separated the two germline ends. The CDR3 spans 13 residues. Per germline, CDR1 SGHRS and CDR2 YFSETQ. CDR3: CASSDGYNYGYTF. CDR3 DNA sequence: TGCGCCAGCAGTGACGGCTATAACTATGGCTACACCTTC. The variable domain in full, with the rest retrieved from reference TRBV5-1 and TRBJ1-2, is KAGVTQTPRYLIKTRGQQVTLSCSPISGHRSVSWYQQTPGQGLQFLFEYFSETQRNKGNFPGRFSGRQFSNSRSEMNVSTLELGDSALYLCASSDGYNYGYTFGSGTRLTVV.

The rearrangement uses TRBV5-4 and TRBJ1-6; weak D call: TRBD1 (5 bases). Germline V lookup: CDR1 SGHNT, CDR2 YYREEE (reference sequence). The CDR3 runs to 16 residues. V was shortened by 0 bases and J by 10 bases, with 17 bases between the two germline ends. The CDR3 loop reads CASSLGLTDPSSPLHF. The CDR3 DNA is TGTGCCAGCAGCTTGGGGCTGACAGACCCCTCGTCACCCCTCCACTTT.

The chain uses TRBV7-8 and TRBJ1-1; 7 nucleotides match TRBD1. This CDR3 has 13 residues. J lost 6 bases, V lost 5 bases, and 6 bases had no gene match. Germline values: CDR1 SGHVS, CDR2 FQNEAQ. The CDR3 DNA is TGTGCCAGCAGCCGAAGGACAGGCCCTGAAGCTTTCTTT. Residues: CASSRRTGPEAFF.

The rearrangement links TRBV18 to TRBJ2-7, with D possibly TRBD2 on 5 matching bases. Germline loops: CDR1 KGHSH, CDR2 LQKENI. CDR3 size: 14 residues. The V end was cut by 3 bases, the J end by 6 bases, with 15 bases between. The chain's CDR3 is CASSPRTDQGEQYF. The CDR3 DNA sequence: TGTGCCAGCTCACCGCGGACTGATCAAGGCGAGCAGTACTTC.

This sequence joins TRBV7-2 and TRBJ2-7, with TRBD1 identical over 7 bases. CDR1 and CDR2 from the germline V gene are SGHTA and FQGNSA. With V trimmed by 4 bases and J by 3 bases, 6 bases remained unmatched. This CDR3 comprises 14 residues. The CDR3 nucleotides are TGTGCCAGCAGCTCCGGGACAGTATTCTACGAGCAGTACTTC. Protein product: CASSSGTVFYEQYF.

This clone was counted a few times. The CDR3 is CASSLVVRGYEQFF. The CDR3 bases are TGTGCCAGCAGCTTAGTGGTCAGGGGTTATGAGCAGTTCTTC. The V and J genes are TRBV7-2 and TRBJ2-1, with D perhaps TRBD1 (6 bases). Looked up from germline, CDR1 is SGHTA and CDR2 is FQGNSA. CDR3 length: 14 residues. V dropped 1 base and J dropped 8 bases, with 12 bases sitting between them.

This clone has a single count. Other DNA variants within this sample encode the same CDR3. This CDR3 is CASSLARGTGELFF. The CDR3 DNA follows: TGTGCCAGCAGCTTGGCCCGAGGGACCGGGGAGCTGTTTTTT. The chain links TRBV5-6 to TRBJ2-2; D is perhaps TRBD2 (5 bases). Germline CDR1 is SGHDT and CDR2 is YYEEEE. The CDR3 runs to 14 residues. Trimming left V 0 bases short and J 5 bases short, with 8 bases between.

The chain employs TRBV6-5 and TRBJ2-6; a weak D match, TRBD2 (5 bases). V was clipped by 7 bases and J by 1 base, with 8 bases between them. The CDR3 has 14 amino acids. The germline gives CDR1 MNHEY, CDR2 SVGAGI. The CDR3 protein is CASTEGSGANVLTF. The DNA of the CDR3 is TGTGCCAGCACCGAGGGTTCTGGGGCCAACGTCCTGACTTTC.

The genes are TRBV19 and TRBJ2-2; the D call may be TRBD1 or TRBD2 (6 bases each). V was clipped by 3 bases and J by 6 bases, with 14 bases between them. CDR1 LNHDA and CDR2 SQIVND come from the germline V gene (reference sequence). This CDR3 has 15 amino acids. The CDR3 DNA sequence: TGTGCCAGTAGTATTATCAGGGGAGGAGCCGGGGAGCTGTTTTTT. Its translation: CASSIIRGGAGELFF.

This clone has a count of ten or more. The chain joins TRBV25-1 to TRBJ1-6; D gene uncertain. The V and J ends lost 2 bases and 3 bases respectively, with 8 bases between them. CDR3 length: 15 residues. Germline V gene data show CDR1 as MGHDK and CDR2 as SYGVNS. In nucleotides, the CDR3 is TGTGCCAGCAGTGAACAGGCAGACTATAATTCACCCCTCCACTTT. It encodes CASSEQADYNSPLHF.

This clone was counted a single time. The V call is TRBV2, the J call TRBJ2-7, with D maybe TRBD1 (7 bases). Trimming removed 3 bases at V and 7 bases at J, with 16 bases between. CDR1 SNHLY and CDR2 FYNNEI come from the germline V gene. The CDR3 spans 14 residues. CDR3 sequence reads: CASSDRGVNLEQYF. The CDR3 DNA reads TGTGCCAGCAGTGACAGGGGGGTGAATTTGGAGCAGTACTTC.